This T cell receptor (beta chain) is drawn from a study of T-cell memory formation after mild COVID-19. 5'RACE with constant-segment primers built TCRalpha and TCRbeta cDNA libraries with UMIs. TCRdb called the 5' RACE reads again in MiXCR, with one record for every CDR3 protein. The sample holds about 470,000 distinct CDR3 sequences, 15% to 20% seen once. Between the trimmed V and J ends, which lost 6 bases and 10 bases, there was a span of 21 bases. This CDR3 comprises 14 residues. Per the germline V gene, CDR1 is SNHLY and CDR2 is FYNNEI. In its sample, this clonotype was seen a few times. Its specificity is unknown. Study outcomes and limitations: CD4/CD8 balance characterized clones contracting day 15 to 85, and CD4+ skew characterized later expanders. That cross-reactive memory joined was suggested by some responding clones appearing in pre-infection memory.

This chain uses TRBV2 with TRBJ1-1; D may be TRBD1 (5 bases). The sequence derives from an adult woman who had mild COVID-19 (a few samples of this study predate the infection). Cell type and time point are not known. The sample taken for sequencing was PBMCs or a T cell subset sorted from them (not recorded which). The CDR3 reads CASSGTAFASLAFF. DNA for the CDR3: TGTGCCAGCAGCGGGACCGCTTTTGCTTCTTTAGCTTTCTTT.